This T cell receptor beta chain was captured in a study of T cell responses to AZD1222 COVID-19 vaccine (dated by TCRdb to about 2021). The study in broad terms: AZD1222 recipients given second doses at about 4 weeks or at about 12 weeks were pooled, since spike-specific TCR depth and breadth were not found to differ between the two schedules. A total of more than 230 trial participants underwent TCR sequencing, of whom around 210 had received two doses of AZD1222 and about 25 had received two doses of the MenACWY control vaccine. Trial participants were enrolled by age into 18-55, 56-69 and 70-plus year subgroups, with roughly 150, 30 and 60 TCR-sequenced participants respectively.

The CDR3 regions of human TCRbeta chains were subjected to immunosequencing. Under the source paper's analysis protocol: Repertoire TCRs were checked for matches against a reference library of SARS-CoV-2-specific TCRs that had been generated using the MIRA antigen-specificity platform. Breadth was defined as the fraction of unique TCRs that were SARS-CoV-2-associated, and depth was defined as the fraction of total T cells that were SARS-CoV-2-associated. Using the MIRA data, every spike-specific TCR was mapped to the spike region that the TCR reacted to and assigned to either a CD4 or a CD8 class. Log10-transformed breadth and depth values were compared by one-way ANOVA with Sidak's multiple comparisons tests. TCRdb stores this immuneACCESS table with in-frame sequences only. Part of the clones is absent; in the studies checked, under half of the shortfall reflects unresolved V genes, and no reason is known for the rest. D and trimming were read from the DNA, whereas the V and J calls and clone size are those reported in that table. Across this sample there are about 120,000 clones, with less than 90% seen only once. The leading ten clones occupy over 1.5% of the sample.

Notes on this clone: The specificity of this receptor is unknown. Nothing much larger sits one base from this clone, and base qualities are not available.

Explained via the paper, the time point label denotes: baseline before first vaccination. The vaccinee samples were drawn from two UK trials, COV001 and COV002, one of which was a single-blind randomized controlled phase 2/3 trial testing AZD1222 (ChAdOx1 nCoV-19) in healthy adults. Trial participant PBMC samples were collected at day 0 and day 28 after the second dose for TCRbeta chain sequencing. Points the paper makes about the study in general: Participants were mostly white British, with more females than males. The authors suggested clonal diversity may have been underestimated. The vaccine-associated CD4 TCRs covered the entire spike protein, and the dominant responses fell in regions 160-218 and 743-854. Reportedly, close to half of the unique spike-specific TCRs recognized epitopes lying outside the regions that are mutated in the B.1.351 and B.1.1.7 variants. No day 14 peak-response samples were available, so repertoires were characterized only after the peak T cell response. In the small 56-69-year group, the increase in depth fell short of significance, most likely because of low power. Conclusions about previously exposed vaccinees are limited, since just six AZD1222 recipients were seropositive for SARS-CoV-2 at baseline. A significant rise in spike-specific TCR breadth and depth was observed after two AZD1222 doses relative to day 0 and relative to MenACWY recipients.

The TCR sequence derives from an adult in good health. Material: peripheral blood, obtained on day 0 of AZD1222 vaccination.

In nucleotide form, the sequence is TGTGCCTGGAGTGTAGGGGGTGCTGGAGGGCAGCCCCAGCATTTT. It translates as CAWSVGGAGGQPQHF. The chain uses TRBV30 and TRBJ1-5, with a tentative D gene TRBD1 over 6 matching bases. CDR1 GTSNPN and CDR2 SVGIG were looked up in the germline V gene (reference sequence). The CDR3 runs 15 residues from the cysteine to the phenylalanine. Only the CDR3 portion is preserved as DNA: 45 bases, with reading frame beginning at the first base. Deletion took 0 bases off V and 7 bases off J, with a span of 16 bases between the germline ends. Reference TRBV30 and TRBJ1-5 proteins supply the regions before and after the CDR3; the full variable domain is: SQTIHQWPATLVQPVGSPLSLECTVEGTSNPNLYWYRQAAGRGLQLLFYSVGIGQISSEVPQNLSASRPQDRQFILSSKKLLLSDSGFYLCAWSVGGAGGQPQHFGDGTRLSIL.